This entry features one T cell receptor beta chain sequence. Germline CDR1 and CDR2: SEHNR and FQNEAQ (reference sequence). This CDR3 is built from 13 residues. V lost 5 bases, J lost 7 bases, and 14 bases lay in between. This sample is part of a study of blood T cell repertoires in COVID-19. Across the whole study: From the United States, Italy and Spain came samples of acute and convalescent COVID-19. T cells, B-cell-depleted T cells, or PBMCs provided the cDNA or gDNA that served as material.

Authors' analysis steps: Reference gene primer amplification gave estimated nucleated cell counts. Sequenced by immunoSEQ multiplex PCR; TCRdb stores in-frame clones only, minus some. The DNA gave D and trimming, while V, J and clone size come from that table. The sample has 100,000 to 150,000 clones; over 75% are singletons. The specimen sequenced was peripheral blood. The chain recombines TRBV7-9 with TRBJ1-2, with a possible D match to TRBD1 (6 bases). This TCR derives from a man between 40 and 49 years old with active or convalescent COVID-19. Here the CDR3 reads CASSPRTVGGYTF. The CDR3 DNA reads as TGTGCCAGCAGCCCTCGGACAGTGGGTGGCTACACCTTC.